This is a list of T cell receptor beta chains from one sample in a study of blood T cell repertoires in COVID-19. Clones were sequenced by immunoSEQ multiplex PCR, and TCRdb holds only the in-frame ones, with some missing. This table holds some 180,000 clones, about four fifths found once. Sequenced material: peripheral blood. The receptors were sampled from a woman of 80 years or more with COVID-19, enrolled during active disease. Each CDR3 is given with its conserved first and last residue. A D gene is named only where the DNA matches it firmly. Only part of the rows carry a size: once, few, many, or a class if the clone is expanded.

D	V	J	size	DNA	CDR3
TRBD1	TRBV29-1	TRBJ1-4	NA	TGCAGCGTTGCCAGGGGGGATGAAAAACTGTTTTTT	CSVARGDEKLFF
NA	TRBV28	TRBJ1-1	NA	TGTGCCAGCAGTTCAATCGACAGGAACACTGAAGCTTTCTTT	CASSSIDRNTEAFF
NA	TRBV5-4	TRBJ1-2	NA	TGTGCCAGCAGCTTGGGTGACAGGAACTATGGCTACACCTTC	CASSLGDRNYGYTF
TRBD1	TRBV18	TRBJ1-5	NA	TGTGCCAGCTCAACGGACAGGAATCAGCCCCAGCATTTT	CASSTDRNQPQHF
NA	TRBV2	TRBJ2-2	NA	TGTGCCAGCAGGGCCAGACAAGCGAACACCGGGGAGCTGTTTTTT	CASRARQANTGELFF
TRBD2	TRBV27	TRBJ2-5	NA	TGTGCCAGCAGTCCCATAAGGACTAGCGGGTTCCAAGAGACCCAGTACTTC	CASSPIRTSGFQETQYF
NA	TRBV15	TRBJ1-2	NA	TGTGCCACCAGCAGAGAGCGGACACTCCGGGGCTACACCTTC	CATSRERTLRGYTF
NA	TRBV11-2	TRBJ2-5	NA	TGTGCCAGCAGCCGTTCTCACCAAGAGACCCAGTACTTC	CASSRSHQETQYF
TRBD1	TRBV10-3	TRBJ2-5	once	TGTGCCATCAGGGGGACAGGGGGCCAAGAGACCCAGTACTTC	CAIRGTGGQETQYF
NA	TRBV27	TRBJ1-1	NA	TGTGCCAGCAGTTTCGACACGGGGACTGAAGCTTTCTTT	CASSFDTGTEAFF